The 3 T cell receptor beta chains below come from one sample, sequenced in a study of tumor-infiltrating lymphocytes in primary liver carcinoma. Unsorted whole blood served as the source of blood RNA, and germline DNA was extracted as well. The template, around 520 ng total RNA, yielded TCR beta cDNA made with a constant-region primer. Three rounds of nested multiplex PCR with slightly modified ARM-PCR produced TCR beta libraries. A C-beta reverse primer and TRBV1-TRBV30 forward primers served in each of the first two PCR rounds, at 9 to 10 cycles apiece. TCRdb redid the calling of the multiplex PCR reads with MiXCR, one entry per CDR3 protein. The repertoire consists of about 330,000 distinct CDR3 sequences, with about 65% occurring once and the leading ten covering 5.5% to 7%. Sequencing input: peripheral blood. These receptors were collected from a man aged 40-50 years with primary liver carcinoma and hepatitis B virus infection.

Concerning this clonotype: A junction boundary mismatches the germline segment, possibly from a read error. The rearrangement joins TRBV4-1 to TRBJ2-2; 8 nucleotides align to TRBD1. Germline V lookup: CDR1 MGHRA, CDR2 YSYEKL. There are 16 residues in the CDR3. CDR3 DNA: TGCGCCAGCAACGATATGAACAGGGGGTTAACCGGGGACCTGTTTTTT. Its protein is CASNDMNRGLTGDLFF.

A word on this clonotype: With a much larger clone just one base away, this may be a read error. V and J are TRBV6-5 and TRBJ2-1; 10 nucleotides match TRBD1. CDR3 size: 14 residues. In germline, CDR1 is MNHEY, CDR2 SVGAGI. The CDR3 spells CASSLDRGDNERFF. For the CDR3, the DNA is TGTGCCAGCAGTTTGGACAGGGGGGATAATGAGCGGTTCTTC.

The chain's CDR3 is CASSGGGRATNEQFF. Here the CDR3 DNA reads TGCGCCAGCAGTGGAGGCGGGAGGGCCACCAATGAGCAGTTCTTC. The rearrangement joins TRBV5-1 to TRBJ2-1, with TRBD2 matching 9 bases. Germline assignment: CDR1 SGHRS and CDR2 YFSETQ. Unmatched junction bases numbered 9, after V lost 5 bases and J lost 6 bases. This CDR3 region has 15 residues.